A single sample is the source of the 20 T cell receptor beta chains below, sequenced in a study of cytomegalovirus exposure and HLA in healthy donors (dated by TCRdb to about 2017). The library was produced with the immunoSEQ multiplex PCR assay. For the multiplex PCR, a mixture combining 60 forward primers for TCR Vbeta segments and 13 reverse primers for TCR Jbeta segments was used. Not all clones reach the TCRdb copy of this immuneACCESS table, which keeps in-frame sequences only. Checked studies attribute under half of the gap to unresolved V genes and leave the rest unexplained. The sample table shows 100,000 to 140,000 clones, and 81% are seen once. The top ten clonotypes cover around 2.3% of the sample. What was sequenced was PBMCs. Receptors were obtained from a young man in good health and CMV-seronegative.

This clone occurred a few times. This chain links TRBV5-1 with TRBJ1-1; unclear D gene. The V and J ends lost 6 bases and 5 bases respectively, with 8 bases between them. CDR3 length: 11 amino acids. Germline V gene sequence: CDR1 SGHRS, CDR2 YFSETQ. The CDR3 reads CASKVETEAFF. CDR3 bases: TGCGCCAGCAAGGTGGAGACTGAAGCTTTCTTT.

This clone occurred many times. This rearrangement joins TRBV28 to TRBJ1-3; 7 nucleotides align to TRBD1. V was pared by 3 bases and J by 3 bases, with 8 bases of the junction left unmatched. Germline CDR1 MDHEN, CDR2 SYDVKM. This CDR3 comprises 16 residues. CDR3: CASSFESQGFGNTIYF. CDR3 nucleotides: TGTGCCAGCAGTTTTGAGTCACAGGGGTTTGGAAACACCATATATTTT.

The V gene is TRBV14, the J gene TRBJ2-4, with 14 bases fitting TRBD2. V was pared by 5 bases and J by 2 bases, with 5 bases of the junction left unmatched. In germline, CDR1 is SGHDN, CDR2 FVKESK. The CDR3 totals 17 residues. DNA for the CDR3: TGTGCCAGCAGCTCGGGACTAGCGGGGGCGACCAAAAACATTCAGTACTTC. Its protein is CASSSGLAGATKNIQYF.

This sequence joins TRBV19 and TRBJ1-4; 9 bases fit TRBD1. CDR1 is LNHDA and CDR2 is SQIVND in the germline V gene (reference sequence). The CDR3 is 19 amino acids. The V and J ends lost 1 base and 0 bases, in that order; junction bases with no gene match: 9. The CDR3 nucleotides read TGTGCCAGTAGTATAGGGGTCCCGGGACAGGGCCCAACTAATGAAAAACTGTTTTTT. It yields the protein CASSIGVPGQGPTNEKLFF.

The gene calls are TRBV30 and TRBJ1-4, with D possibly TRBD1 on 5 matching bases. V dropped 3 bases and J dropped 2 bases, with 10 bases sitting between them. CDR3 length equals 14 residues. Per the germline V gene, CDR1 is GTSNPN and CDR2 is SVGIG (reference sequence). As DNA, the CDR3 is TGTGCCTGGAGCCGGTGGGGCACTAATGAAAAACTGTTTTTT. It specifies CAWSRWGTNEKLFF.

The count of this clone is one. The chain has TRBV6-5 and TRBJ2-7, with D possibly matching TRBD1 (6 bases). The germline CDR1 and CDR2 sequences are MNHEY and SVGAGI. This CDR3 comprises 15 residues. Trimming removed 0 bases from V and 0 bases from J, with 9 bases in between. CDR3 in amino acids: CASSYSTDSSYEQYF. The CDR3 DNA follows: TGTGCCAGCAGTTACTCGACGGACAGCTCCTACGAGCAGTACTTC.

The CDR3 reads CSGTGPNTEAFF. Here the CDR3 DNA reads TGCAGCGGCACAGGGCCAAACACTGAAGCTTTCTTT. This chain links TRBV29-1 with TRBJ1-1; D is possibly TRBD1 (6 bases). CDR3 length equals 12 residues. V was trimmed by 7 bases and J by 2 bases, leaving 11 bases between them. Germline loops: CDR1 SQVTM, CDR2 ANQGSEA.

With regard to this clone: The sample carries other DNA sequences with the same CDR3. V usage is TRBV7-3 and J usage is TRBJ1-5, with no clear D. The germline V gene encodes CDR1 SGHTA and CDR2 FQGTGA. CDR3 size: 14 residues. The V and J ends lost 3 bases and 2 bases respectively, with 8 bases between them. The CDR3 sequence: CASSLSGGNQPQHF. Here the CDR3 DNA reads TGTGCCAGCAGCTTGTCCGGGGGCAATCAGCCCCAGCATTTT.

The chain combines TRBV30 with TRBJ1-1, with no clear D. CDR3 length: 12 residues. Trimming removed 4 bases at V and 6 bases at J, with 12 bases between. Germline lookup yields CDR1 GTSNPN and CDR2 SVGIG (reference sequence). CDR3 sequence reads: CAWIRPQAEAFF. The CDR3 DNA is TGTGCCTGGATTCGACCCCAGGCTGAAGCTTTCTTT.

This sequence joins TRBV11-2 and TRBJ2-7; a weak D match, TRBD2 (5 bases). Trimming cost V 5 bases and J 4 bases, with 18 bases left between them. CDR1 is SGHAT, CDR2 FQNNGV, per germline. This CDR3 has 15 residues. Here the CDR3 reads CASSPGLLRNYEQYF. The CDR3 DNA sequence: TGTGCCAGCAGCCCTGGACTCCTTCGTAATTACGAGCAGTACTTC.

The rearrangement uses TRBV10-2 and TRBJ2-1; 8 nucleotides line up with TRBD2. V was pared by 6 bases and J by 6 bases, with 10 bases of the junction left unmatched. This CDR3 contains 15 residues. CDR1 and CDR2 (germline): WSHSY, SAAADI. CDR3 DNA sequence: TGCGCCAGCAGCCCGGGACTAGGGACCCTCAATGAGCAGTTCTTC. Amino acid sequence: CASSPGLGTLNEQFF.

This clone was counted only a few times. The V call is TRBV14, the J call TRBJ1-1, with D uncertain. The CDR3 consists of 11 residues. CDR1 is SGHDN and CDR2 is FVKESK in the germline V gene. V dropped 4 bases and J dropped 10 bases, with 10 bases sitting between them. The CDR3: CASSPYFLAFF. CDR3 bases: TGTGCCAGCAGCCCCTATTTCCTAGCTTTCTTT.

Turning to this clone: Relative to the germline gene, one junction end is altered; a read error may explain this. The rearrangement uses TRBV6-5 and TRBJ1-2, with unresolved D. CDR3 length: 12 amino acids. Looked up from germline, CDR1 is MNHEY and CDR2 is SVGAGI. The CDR3 spells CASSSSNYGHTF. CDR3 DNA: TGTGCCAGCAGCTCTTCCAACTATGGCCACACCTTC.

This clone has just a few counts. The rearrangement links TRBV6-5 to TRBJ2-1, with D unclear. The V gene's germline CDR1 is MNHEY and CDR2 SVGAGI. The V and J ends lost 5 bases and 8 bases respectively, with 7 bases between them. The CDR3 contains 11 residues. In DNA form, the CDR3 reads TGTGCCAGCAGTCTAGTCGATGAGCAGTTCTTC. The encoded protein is CASSLVDEQFF.

This clone was seen only a few times. The chain employs TRBV27 and TRBJ1-5; D is unresolved. Looked up from germline, CDR1 is MNHEY and CDR2 is SMNVEV (reference sequence). The CDR3 is 13 amino acids. The V gene lost 0 bases and the J gene lost 12 bases, with 12 bases spanning the gap. The CDR3 region is CASSLSTSRSQHF. CDR3 coding DNA: TGTGCCAGCAGTTTATCCACCTCTAGGAGCCAGCATTTT.

The chain carries TRBV2 and TRBJ2-7, with 12 bases matching TRBD1. Germline V gives CDR1 SNHLY, CDR2 FYNNEI. This CDR3 comprises 16 residues. The ends lost 7 bases at V and 7 bases at J; junction bases unmatched: 14. The CDR3 nucleotides read TGTGCCAGCAAACGGGGGACAGGGGGCGGAGCGGGGGAGCAGTACTTC. Residues: CASKRGTGGGAGEQYF.

This sequence joins TRBV2 and TRBJ1-5, with 7 bases lining up with TRBD1. Germline CDR1 and CDR2: SNHLY and FYNNEI. The junction had 3 bases not matched to a gene; V was cut back by 4 bases and J by 0 bases. The CDR3 totals 15 residues. CDR3 coding DNA: TGTGCCAGCAGTGGGACAGGCTATAGCAATCAGCCCCAGCATTTT. This translates into CASSGTGYSNQPQHF.

The rearrangement links TRBV30 to TRBJ1-1; 9 bases fit TRBD1. The CDR3 is 16 residues long. Germline values: CDR1 GTSNPN, CDR2 SVGIG (reference sequence). V shed 2 bases and J 10 bases; nucleotides not matched to a gene: 17. The CDR3 coding sequence is TGTGCCTGGAGTCCCTCCTGGGGGGACAGGGTTCGGCGAGCTTTCTTT. Translation gives CAWSPSWGDRVRRAFF.

This clone has only one observation. The chain uses TRBV7-2 and TRBJ2-5, with 14 nucleotides matching TRBD2. J was trimmed by 5 bases and V by 1 base; bases with no gene match: 6. CDR1 SGHTA and CDR2 FQGNSA come from the germline V gene. CDR3 length: 17 residues. CDR3 DNA sequence: TGTGCCAGCAGCTTAGGGGGACTAGCGGGAGCAAGGGAGACCCAGTACTTC. It yields the protein CASSLGGLAGARETQYF.

V is TRBV13 and J is TRBJ2-7; a possible D gene is TRBD2 (5 bases). V lost 0 bases to trimming and J lost 9 bases, with 9 bases between them. This CDR3 has 12 amino acids. CDR1 and CDR2 (germline): PRHDT, FYEKMQ (reference sequence). This chain's CDR3 is CASSLGLVGQYF. CDR3 bases: TGTGCCAGCAGCTTAGGACTAGTAGGGCAGTACTTC.